This T cell receptor (beta chain) is drawn from a study of regulatory T cells in long-lasting Graves disease. Time point indicated: persistent/refractory GD, antithyroid drugs over 5 years with positive TRAb. RNA isolated from PBMCs was used to make the TCR library. This clonotype was counted many times. Its antigen remains unidentified. This CDR3 comprises 12 residues. Trimming took 5 bases from V and 6 from J, leaving 13 bases between them. Per germline, CDR1 DFQATT and CDR2 SNEGSKA (reference sequence). Study-level findings and limits: Sharing of public clonotypes was greater in persistent patients (around 2,500) than in new patients (966). Newly diagnosed disease favored TRBV20-1 and TRBJ2-1 over persistent disease.

Through Arm-PCR of CDR3 regions and iRepertoire HTBI primers, TCR beta libraries were built. A single record per CDR3 protein comes from TCRdb applying MiXCR to the multiplex PCR reads. The sample holds roughly 400,000 distinct CDR3 sequences, under 25% seen once. The sequence derives from a female donor with Graves disease. This chain links TRBV20-1 with TRBJ1-1, with D unclear. The specimen was peripheral blood mononuclear cells (PBMCs), collected when the disease was refractory, from a patient treated with antithyroid drugs. The CDR3 region has the DNA TGCAGTGCTCCCGGATTTAGGTCTGAAGCTTTCTTT. This sequence encodes CSAPGFRSEAFF.